In this sample, the clone carrying this TCR beta chain turned up once. The antigen remains undetermined. The data are from a study of blood T cells in healthy people across ages. Through a sample-barcoded 5' primer and a J-beta primer mix, a second PCR was run for roughly 7 to 11 cycles. Each sample provided no less than 2.5 million CDR3-containing paired-end reads. Each CDR3 protein is one row after TCRdb ran MiXCR on the 5' RACE reads. Of 1.5 million to 2 million distinct CDR3 sequences detected, approximately 32% appear once; the ten largest clones hold around 11%. The donors, all healthy, were Caucasians living in Russia, aged roughly 6 to 90. Isolation yielded PBMCs, at least 7 million per sample, in every case. The CDR3 loop spans 14 amino acids. Study-level points and caveats: With age, beta diversity per million T cells declined roughly linearly, significantly by approximately 40.

This receptor was taken from a woman in her thirties in good health. Input material: blood. V and J are TRBV21-1 and TRBJ2-5; TRBD2 was called by the table and not checked on the DNA. TRBV21-1 is flagged as a pseudogene. The DNA for the CDR3 is TGTGCCGGCAGCAATGGGGCCTCACAAGAGACCCAGTACTTC. It codes for CAGSNGASQETQYF.